This T cell receptor beta chain stems from a study of T cells in Graves' hyperthyroidism and ophthalmopathy. RNA transcripts served as the template for amplifying TCR beta CDR3 regions. The study used the HTBI primer set for a first-round RT-PCR of the TCR CDR3. TCRdb recomputed calls from the multiplex PCR reads with MiXCR, one row per CDR3 protein. The sample includes roughly 500,000 distinct CDR3 sequences, roughly 25% of them seen just once. V was pared by 2 bases and J by 11 bases, with 15 bases between. The length of the CDR3 is 13 residues. Germline V gives CDR1 MNHEY, CDR2 SVGAGI. This sequence was found in a woman in her twenties or thirties with Graves' ophthalmopathy. Sequencing was carried out using blood. The rearrangement uses TRBV6-5 and TRBJ1-1; D may be TRBD1 (6 bases). The CDR3 DNA sequence: TGTGCCAGCAGTTACGGTGATCAGGGGAGGGCTTTCTTT. Protein: CASSYGDQGRAFF.